What follows are 4 T cell receptor beta chains derived from one specimen sequenced in a study of blood T cell repertoires in COVID-19. The assay was immunoSEQ multiplex PCR, and TCRdb's table has in-frame clones only and misses some. The table includes more than 300,000 clones, approximately 88% detected once. The sequenced sample was peripheral blood. Receptor source: a man aged 18 to 30 who had recovered from COVID-19.

The chain uses TRBV4-1 and TRBJ1-2, with D possibly matching TRBD1 (5 bases). V shed 5 bases and J shed 6 bases, with 16 bases lying between them. Per the germline V gene, CDR1 is MGHRA and CDR2 is YSYEKL. This CDR3 has 14 amino acids. CDR3 nucleotides: TGCGCCAGCAGCGTGACAGTCCGGCTCGATGGCTACACCTTC. Translated, it gives CASSVTVRLDGYTF.

The chain uses TRBV11-2 and TRBJ1-5; 9 bases match TRBD1. V was clipped by 5 bases and J by 6 bases; unmatched bases: 11. CDR1 and CDR2 from the germline V gene are SGHAT and FQNNGV. The CDR3 has 16 amino acids. The CDR3 sequence is CASSLSSGTGFQPQHF. CDR3 bases: TGTGCCAGCAGCCTGTCATCCGGGACAGGGTTTCAGCCCCAGCATTTT.

This clone was found a few times. This chain links TRBV10-1 with TRBJ2-5; 7 nucleotides match TRBD1. There are 13 residues in the CDR3. Germline loops: CDR1 WNHNN, CDR2 SYGVQD (reference sequence). With V trimmed by 10 bases and J by 6 bases, 11 bases remained unmatched. The CDR3 DNA reads TGCGCCACCCGATACAGGGGCCCAAAGACCCAGTACTTC. It is translated as CATRYRGPKTQYF.

The chain is built from TRBV9 and TRBJ2-7, with a possible D match to TRBD2 (6 bases). V gave up 3 bases and J gave up 4 bases, with 17 bases separating them. Germline V gives CDR1 SGDLS, CDR2 YYNGEE. CDR3 size: 15 residues. The CDR3 sequence is CASSGGVGAGYEQYF. The DNA for the CDR3 is TGTGCCAGCAGCGGGGGGGTAGGAGCTGGGTACGAGCAGTACTTC. Using reference TRBV9 and TRBJ2-7 for the parts outside the CDR3, the full variable domain is DSGVTQTPKHLITATGQRVTLRCSPRSGDLSVYWYQQSLDQGLQFLIQYYNGEERAKGNILERFSAQQFPDLHSELNLSSLELGDSALYFCASSGGVGAGYEQYFGPGTRLTVT.